These 20 T cell receptor beta chains were all obtained from the same sample, sequenced in a study of CD8 T cells in Susac syndrome. Random hexamers primed reverse transcription of about 0.45 to 1 ug RNA. In TCRdb, the immunoSEQ multiplex PCR reads were re-called with MiXCR into one record per CDR3 protein. The profile shows roughly 190,000 distinct CDR3 sequences, approximately 95% of them singletons. The sequencing sample was made of CD8+ T cells from PBMCs. These receptors originate from a human donor with Susac syndrome.

This rearrangement joins TRBV5-5 to TRBJ2-7; a possible D gene is TRBD1 (6 bases). This CDR3 is 12 amino acids long. Trimming took off 4 bases at V and 6 bases at J, with 11 bases between the two ends. Germline V gene data show CDR1 as SGHKS and CDR2 as YYEKEE (reference sequence). CDR3 sequence: CASSMTGSEQYF. The DNA of the CDR3 is TGTGCCAGCAGCATGACAGGTAGCGAGCAGTACTTC.

The chain joins TRBV11-2 to TRBJ1-1; possible D gene TRBD1, 5 bases. The CDR3 is made up of 14 amino acids. Deletions cut 4 bases from V and 1 base from J, with 10 bases between. Germline V gene data show CDR1 as SGHAT and CDR2 as FQNNGV. The CDR3 sequence is CASSYRQSNTEAFF. The DNA of the CDR3 is TGTGCCAGCAGCTATAGACAGTCGAACACTGAAGCTTTCTTT.

The chain joins TRBV28 to TRBJ1-5; D unclear. Germline V CDR1 and CDR2: MDHEN, SYDVKM. V lost 1 base, J lost 5 bases, and 21 bases lay in between. The CDR3 covers 18 residues. The CDR3 DNA reads TGTGCCAGCAGTTTATCCGTCGGGTTGGGGTCCATAGATCAGCCCCAGCATTTT. Translation gives CASSLSVGLGSIDQPQHF.

The chain joins TRBV9 to TRBJ1-1; D gene uncertain. This CDR3 contains 16 residues. Deletions cut 1 base from V and 3 bases from J, with 16 bases between. CDR1 and CDR2 (germline): SGDLS, YYNGEE. The chain's CDR3 is CASSVSGEVVDTEAFF. In nucleotides, the CDR3 is TGTGCCAGCAGCGTATCCGGCGAGGTTGTAGACACTGAAGCTTTCTTT. The full variable domain, its missing parts supplied by reference TRBV9 and TRBJ1-1, is DSGVTQTPKHLITATGQRVTLRCSPRSGDLSVYWYQQSLDQGLQFLIQYYNGEERAKGNILERFSAQQFPDLHSELNLSSLELGDSALYFCASSVSGEVVDTEAFFGQGTRLTVV.

The chain carries TRBV18 and TRBJ2-4, with a possible D match to TRBD1 (6 bases). Trimming left V 2 bases short and J 2 bases short, with 10 bases between. This CDR3 spans 15 amino acids. CDR1 KGHSH and CDR2 LQKENI come from the germline V gene. CDR3 nucleotides: TGTGCCAGCTCACCAACAGGGCCCTCCAAAAACATTCAGTACTTC. Its protein is CASSPTGPSKNIQYF.

V usage is TRBV6-1 and J usage is TRBJ2-7; possible D gene TRBD2, 6 bases. This CDR3 comprises 15 residues. Germline V CDR1 and CDR2: MNHNS, SASEGT. V gave up 4 bases and J gave up 0 bases, with 13 bases separating them. DNA for the CDR3: TGTGCCAGCAGTGTCGGGACTTTCAGCTCCTACGAGCAGTACTTC. As protein: CASSVGTFSSYEQYF.

The J gene is TRBJ2-1, the V gene TRBV5-4; perhaps TRBD2 as D (5 bases). The length of the CDR3 is 12 residues. Between the trimmed V and J ends, which lost 2 bases and 8 bases, there was a span of 8 bases. CDR1 SGHNT and CDR2 YYREEE come from the germline V gene (reference sequence). CDR3 region: CASSFGDYEQFF. DNA of the CDR3: TGTGCCAGCAGCTTCGGGGATTATGAGCAGTTCTTC. Supplemented by reference TRBV5-4 and TRBJ2-1, the full variable domain reads ETGVTQSPTHLIKTRGQQVTLRCSSQSGHNTVSWYQQALGQGPQFIFQYYREEENGRGNFPPRFSGLQFPNYSSELNVNALELDDSALYLCASSFGDYEQFFGPGTRLTVL.

The chain uses TRBV9 and TRBJ2-2; either TRBD1 or TRBD2 may supply D (5 bases each). The CDR3 contains 16 residues. V dropped 1 base and J dropped 4 bases, with 14 bases sitting between them. CDR1 and CDR2 from the germline V gene are SGDLS and YYNGEE. The CDR3 sequence is CASSVHDGGVTGELFF. The CDR3 DNA is TGTGCCAGCAGCGTACATGATGGGGGAGTCACCGGGGAGCTGTTTTTT.

The V and J genes are TRBV13 and TRBJ2-7; 10 bases match TRBD2. The V and J ends lost 6 bases and 5 bases, in that order; junction bases with no gene match: 7. CDR1 and CDR2 (germline): PRHDT, FYEKMQ (reference sequence). There are 14 residues in the CDR3. CDR3 sequence reads: CASSSSGSHDEQYF. CDR3 nucleotides: TGTGCCAGCAGTTCTAGCGGGAGTCATGACGAGCAGTACTTC.

The chain couples TRBV3-1 to TRBJ1-4; D may be TRBD1 (6 bases). Trimming took 10 bases from V and 8 from J, leaving 14 bases between them. The germline V gene has CDR1 LGHDT and CDR2 YNNKEL (reference sequence). The length of the CDR3 is 12 residues. CDR3 amino acids: CATQGVREKLFF. CDR3 nucleotide sequence: TGTGCCACACAGGGAGTACGGGAAAAACTGTTTTTT.

V and J are TRBV12-3 or TRBV12-4 and TRBJ1-2; possible D gene TRBD1, 5 bases. The CDR3 totals 14 residues. V was clipped by 0 bases and J by 4 bases, with 9 bases between them. This CDR3 reads CASSLATVGYGYTF. CDR3 nucleotides: TGTGCCAGCAGTTTAGCGACAGTGGGCTATGGCTACACCTTC.

The V call is TRBV20-1, the J call TRBJ2-7; 11 bases fit TRBD2. With V trimmed by 2 bases and J by 5 bases, 5 bases remained unmatched. This CDR3 is built from 14 residues. Germline V lookup: CDR1 DFQATT, CDR2 SNEGSKA (reference sequence). DNA for the CDR3: TGCAGTGCTAGAACTAGCGGGAGAAGGCACGAGCAGTACTTC. Its protein is CSARTSGRRHEQYF.

The CDR3 DNA sequence: TGTGCCAGCAGTCGGGACCTAGGGGAGACCCAGTACTTC. As protein: CASSRDLGETQYF. This sequence joins TRBV28 and TRBJ2-5; D is perhaps TRBD1 or TRBD2 (5 bases each). CDR3 length: 13 amino acids. Germline assignment: CDR1 MDHEN and CDR2 SYDVKM. V was pared by 5 bases and J by 5 bases, with 12 bases between.

This clonotype was observed a single time. The chain employs TRBV7-3 and TRBJ2-3, with TRBD1 as a possible D gene (5 bases). This CDR3 is 13 amino acids long. CDR1 and CDR2 from the germline V gene are SGHTA and FQGTGA. With 3 bases removed from V and 3 bases from J, the gap between germline ends came to 7 bases. The CDR3 is CASSFSGTDTQYF. As DNA, the CDR3 is TGTGCCAGCAGCTTTTCAGGGACAGATACGCAGTATTTT. The full variable domain, in which reference TRBV7-3 and TRBJ2-3 provide the parts outside the CDR3, is GAGVSQTPSNKVTEKGKYVELRCDPISGHTALYWYRQSLGQGPEFLIYFQGTGAADDSGLPNDRFFAVRPEGSVSTLKIQRTERGDSAVYLCASSFSGTDTQYFGPGTRLTVL.

The rearrangement links TRBV29-1 to TRBJ1-5, with D perhaps TRBD1 (5 bases). The CDR3 contains 14 residues. V was cut by 7 bases and J by 1 base, with 14 bases left in between. Germline CDR1 and CDR2: SQVTM and ANQGSEA. CDR3 sequence: CSATRGGSNQPQHF. DNA for the CDR3: TGCAGCGCTACCCGGGGGGGAAGCAATCAGCCCCAGCATTTT.

This clonotype was seen only a few times. Here the CDR3 reads CATNTGTGFGYTF. As DNA, the CDR3 is TGTGCCACCAATACCGGGACAGGGTTTGGCTACACCTTC. The rearrangement links TRBV7-9 to TRBJ1-2; 9 bases match TRBD1. The trim removed 10 bases at V and 7 bases at J, leaving 10 bases unmatched. CDR1 is SEHNR and CDR2 is FQNEAQ in the germline V gene (reference sequence). The CDR3 is 13 amino acids. Full variable domain (rest looked up from reference TRBV7-9 and TRBJ1-2): DTGVSQNPRHKITKRGQNVTFRCDPISEHNRLYWYRQTLGQGPEFLTYFQNEAQLEKSRLLSDRFSAERPKGSFSTLEIQRTEQGDSAMYLCATNTGTGFGYTFGSGTRLTVV.

This clonotype was found once. This chain joins TRBV3-1 and TRBJ2-7; D uncertain. CDR3 length: 14 amino acids. Trimming removed 1 base at V and 3 bases at J, with 10 bases between. Germline assignment: CDR1 LGHDT and CDR2 YNNKEL (reference sequence). The CDR3 sequence is CASSQANSFYEQYF. CDR3 bases: TGTGCCAGCAGCCAAGCCAACAGCTTCTACGAGCAGTACTTC.

CDR3 DNA: TGCGCCAGCAGCTACGGGGGGACCCAGTACTTC. Its protein product is CASSYGGTQYF. The rearrangement links TRBV4-1 to TRBJ2-5; D might be TRBD2 (6 bases). From germline, CDR1 is MGHRA and CDR2 YSYEKL. The CDR3 is 11 amino acids. V was trimmed by 5 bases and J by 7 bases, leaving 8 bases between them.

This chain uses TRBV5-6 with TRBJ1-2; 7 bases line up with TRBD1. The CDR3 loop spans 15 amino acids. CDR1 is SGHDT, CDR2 YYEEEE, per germline. The J segment lost 5 bases and the V segment lost 2 bases, leaving 9 bases of the junction unmatched. CDR3 DNA: TGTGCCAGCAGCTTAGGGGGACAGCTGGGTTATGGCTACACCTTC. Its protein product is CASSLGGQLGYGYTF.

This chain connects TRBV21-1 to TRBJ2-4; the DNA was not used to check the table's D call, TRBD1. TRBV21-1 is termed a pseudogene. The CDR3 loop spans 11 amino acids. This CDR3 is CASSATGSGYF. The CDR3, as DNA: TGTGCCAGCAGCGCCACAGGGTCGGGGTACTTC.